A selection of T cell receptor beta chains follows, all from one sample in a study of blood T cell repertoires in COVID-19. Clones were sequenced by immunoSEQ multiplex PCR, and TCRdb holds only the in-frame ones, with some missing. The table has 150,000 to 200,000 clones, 80% to 90% seen once. The sample comprised peripheral blood. All receptors derive from a man between 50 and 59 years old with active or convalescent COVID-19. Each CDR3 is given with its conserved first and last residue. The D gene is left open where the match is weak. The size of a clone is reported for some rows only, either as once, few or many, or as a class for expanded clones.

.	TRBJ1-3	TRBV11-2	.	TGTGCCAGCAGCTTAGATCGTGGAAACACCATATATTTT	CASSLDRGNTIYF
.	TRBJ1-2	TRBV5-1	once	TGCGCCAGCAGCTCGGGGTCGGGGGACCGTGGCTACACCTTC	CASSSGSGDRGYTF
TRBD2	TRBJ2-7	TRBV6-5	.	TGTGCCAGCAGTTGGGCGGGGGGGGAGCAGTACTTC	CASSWAGGEQYF
TRBD1	TRBJ1-2	TRBV28	once	TGTGCCAGCAGAATAACCACAGGGGGCTCTGGCTACACCTTC	CASRITTGGSGYTF
.	TRBJ2-1	TRBV18	.	TGTGCCAGCTCACCACCCCCCGGGGGGCCCTCCTACAATGAGCAGTTCTTC	CASSPPPGGPSYNEQFF
.	TRBJ1-1	TRBV18	.	TGTGCCAGCTCACCACTTTCCGGACACACGTTCAACACTGAAGCTTTCTTT	CASSPLSGHTFNTEAFF
TRBD1	TRBJ1-2	TRBV3-1/TRBV3-2	.	TGTGCCAGCACCGGGACAGGGTATAACTATGGCTACACCTTC	CASTGTGYNYGYTF
TRBD2	TRBJ2-7	TRBV3-1/TRBV3-2	.	TGTGCCAGCAGCCAAAGGACGGGGGGGAACGAGCAGTACTTC	CASSQRTGGNEQYF
.	TRBJ2-1	TRBV2	.	TGTGCCAGCAGTACTACAGGAAATGAGCAGTTCTTC	CASSTTGNEQFF
.	TRBJ1-1	TRBV12-5	.	TGTGCTAGTGGACTCCTTAGGAGTGAAGCTTTCTTT	CASGLLRSEAFF
TRBD2	TRBJ2-3	TRBV7-9	.	TGTGCCAGCAGCTTAGTCGGAGCGGGGGGCACAGATACGCAGTATTTT	CASSLVGAGGTDTQYF
TRBD1	TRBJ1-1	TRBV11-2	.	TGTGCCAGCAGCTTATTCTCGACAGGGGTTGGTGAAGCTTTCTTT	CASSLFSTGVGEAFF
.	TRBJ2-3	TRBV21-1	.	TGTGCCAGCAGCACCTGCGGTGAGCGCGGAAGCACAGATACGCAGTATTTT	CASSTCGERGSTDTQYF
TRBD2	TRBJ2-3	TRBV19	once	TGTGCCAGTAGTATAGATCATTTGGGACTAGCCCAGGAAGATACGCAGTATTTT	CASSIDHLGLAQEDTQYF
TRBD1	TRBJ1-5	TRBV7-6	.	TGTGCCAGCAGTCAAGGACAGGGCGGCAATCAGCCCCAGCATTTT	CASSQGQGGNQPQHF
TRBD2	TRBJ2-1	TRBV11-3	.	TGTGCCAGCAGCCAAACCCGGGAGGGTCTTTACAATGAGCAGTTCTTC	CASSQTREGLYNEQFF
.	TRBJ1-1	TRBV6-2/TRBV6-3	.	TGTGCCAGCAGTTACTGGGTGGGACACATGAACACTGAAGCTTTCTTT	CASSYWVGHMNTEAFF
TRBD2	TRBJ2-3	TRBV19	.	TGTGCCAGTAGCAACCTAGCGGGGGGTACGCAGTATTTT	CASSNLAGGTQYF
TRBD1	TRBJ1-6	TRBV28	.	TGTGCCAGCAGTTCTTATGACAGGGACAATTCACCCCTCCACTTT	CASSSYDRDNSPLHF
TRBD1	TRBJ1-2	TRBV18	few	TGTGCCAGCTCACCACCGGGAGACAGGGGCTATGGCTACACCTTC	CASSPPGDRGYGYTF
.	TRBJ2-7	TRBV6-1	.	TGTGCCAGCAGTGAAGTGGGGAGTTCCGAGCAGTACTTC	CASSEVGSSEQYF
TRBD1	TRBJ1-6	TRBV13	.	TGTGCCAGCAGCTTACCCGCGACAGGGCCCAATTCACCCCTCCACTTT	CASSLPATGPNSPLHF
.	TRBJ1-1	TRBV7-3	.	TGTGCCAGCAGCCCCCAGGCCGCGGGGCGTACTGAAGCTTTCTTT	CASSPQAAGRTEAFF
.	TRBJ1-3	TRBV7-3	.	TGTGCCAGCAGCTCCTACGCTGGAAACACCATATATTTT	CASSSYAGNTIYF
.	TRBJ1-3	TRBV29-1	.	TGCAGCGTTGAACGCTCTGGAAACACCATATATTTT	CSVERSGNTIYF
TRBD2	TRBJ2-5	TRBV18	.	TGTGCCAGCTCAACGTCTAGCGGGAGTGGGACCCAGTACTTC	CASSTSSGSGTQYF
.	TRBJ1-5	TRBV6-5	once	TGTGCCAGCAGGCTGGAGAGTGATCAGCCCCAGCATTTT	CASRLESDQPQHF
.	TRBJ2-4	TRBV7-2	.	TGTGCCAGCAGCTTAGCGCAAGGGGAAACAGGAAACATTCAGTACTTC	CASSLAQGETGNIQYF
TRBD1	TRBJ2-7	TRBV28	.	TGTGCCAGCAGCTCCACAGGGGGCTCCTACGAGCAGTACTTC	CASSSTGGSYEQYF
TRBD1	TRBJ1-2	TRBV11-2	.	TGTGCCAGCAGCTCCACAGGGGGCGATGGCTACACCTTC	CASSSTGGDGYTF
.	TRBJ2-2	TRBV5-1	.	TGCGCCAGCAGCTTCCCAGGAGGGGACACCGGGGAGCTGTTTTTT	CASSFPGGDTGELFF
.	TRBJ2-1	TRBV6-5	few	TGTGCCAGCAGTACCGGGACTGAAGCCTACAATGAGCAGTTCTTC	CASSTGTEAYNEQFF
TRBD1	TRBJ1-5	TRBV5-4	.	TGTGCCAGCAGGGCCAGCAAGGGGGACAGGGTGACTCAGCCCCAGCATTTT	CASRASKGDRVTQPQHF